The sequence of this T cell receptor (beta chain) was determined in a study of blood T cell repertoires in COVID-19. Study in general: The samples span acute and convalescent COVID-19 from the United States, Italy and Spain. T cells, B-cell-depleted T cells, or PBMCs supplied cDNA or gDNA.

J was trimmed by 0 bases and V by 1 base; bases with no gene match: 5. In germline, CDR1 is LGHNA, CDR2 YNFKEQ. The CDR3 runs to 18 residues. The repertoire was sequenced with immunoSEQ multiplex PCR; TCRdb's copy has only in-frame clones and lacks some. The sample includes approximately 200,000 clones, about 85% of them seen just once. Sequencing was performed on PBMCs or T cells enriched from blood (not recorded which). The chain combines TRBV4-2 with TRBJ2-3, with 12 bases that match TRBD2. The receptor was derived from a woman aged 25-40 years who had recovered from COVID-19. CDR3 sequence reads: CASSQVTSGGFSTDTQYF. DNA of the CDR3: TGTGCCAGCAGCCAAGTGACTAGCGGGGGCTTTAGCACAGATACGCAGTATTTT.